The clone carrying this T cell receptor beta chain was observed at least ten times. Its matching antigen is unknown. J lost 5 bases, V lost 5 bases, and 11 bases had no gene match. The CDR3 is 15 amino acids. CDR1 and CDR2 from the germline V gene are SGHAT and FQNNGV. RNA transcripts yielded amplified TCR beta CDR3 regions. First-round RT-PCR with HTBI primers amplified the TCR CDR3 region. TCRdb ran MiXCR on the multiplex PCR reads and lists one entry per CDR3 protein. The profile covers about 640,000 distinct CDR3 sequences, with less than 25% appearing a single time and about 34% taken by the ten largest. Under 3 months was the duration of disease in ophthalmopathy patients, who also had a Clinical Activity Score of at least 3 and a NOSPECS grade of at least 4. The data originate from a study of T cells in Graves' hyperthyroidism and ophthalmopathy. Study conclusions and caveats: Most thyroid clonotypes expanded above 0.001 appeared in blood too.

The source of this sequence is a young man with Graves' ophthalmopathy. This sequence joins TRBV11-2 and TRBJ1-2; 7 bases match TRBD1. What was sequenced was blood. CDR3 residues: CASSQTGRDRYGYTF. The CDR3 DNA sequence: TGTGCCAGCAGCCAGACAGGGAGGGATCGGTATGGCTACACCTTC.